The 27 T cell receptor beta chains presented below share a single source sample, sequenced in a study of human versus mouse CDR3 diversity and MHC coevolution. Libraries were prepared by immunoSEQ multiplex PCR; TCRdb keeps only in-frame clonotypes and omits some of them. The sample contains roughly 80,000 clones, 80% to 95% of which appear only once. Sequences were obtained from naive CD4+ T cells from blood. Subset noted: CD45RO-negative CD62L-positive naive CD4 T cells. The receptors derive from a person aged 25 to 75 in good health.

The chain couples TRBV2 to TRBJ2-7, with 7 bases aligning to TRBD2. The CDR3 spans 14 residues. V gave up 4 bases and J gave up 6 bases; unmatched junction bases: 9. Germline-derived CDR1 and CDR2 are SNHLY and FYNNEI. The CDR3 DNA is TGTGCCAGCAGTGGCTGGGGGGAGGGAGGCGAGCAGTACTTC. This sequence encodes CASSGWGEGGEQYF. Using reference TRBV2 and TRBJ2-7 for the parts outside the CDR3, the full variable domain is EPEVTQTPSHQVTQMGQEVILRCVPISNHLYFYWYRQILGQKVEFLVSFYNNEISEKSEIFDDQFSVERPDGSNFTLKIRSTKLEDSAMYFCASSGWGEGGEQYFGPGTRLTVT.

This clone appeared a few times. The gene calls are TRBV6-1 and TRBJ1-3; D ambiguous. V was trimmed by 4 bases and J by 4 bases, leaving 8 bases between them. The V gene's germline CDR1 is MNHNS and CDR2 SASEGT. This CDR3 contains 13 residues. The CDR3 loop reads CASSANPGNTIYF. CDR3 nucleotide sequence: TGTGCCAGCAGTGCTAATCCCGGAAACACCATATATTTT.

The rearrangement uses TRBV7-9 and TRBJ2-3; the match to TRBD2 covers 9 bases. This CDR3 region has 16 residues. V shed 5 bases, J shed 1 base, and the junction held 7 bases outside the gene matches. Germline lookup yields CDR1 SEHNR and CDR2 FQNEAQ (reference sequence). This CDR3 reads CASSPTSGRRTDTQYF. The CDR3 DNA sequence: TGTGCCAGCAGCCCAACTAGCGGGCGTCGCACAGATACGCAGTATTTT.

The rearrangement uses TRBV6-6 and TRBJ2-5, with D perhaps TRBD1 (5 bases). Germline V gene data show CDR1 as MNHNY and CDR2 as SVGAGI (reference sequence). Trimming took off 6 bases at V and 5 bases at J, with 13 bases between the two ends. The CDR3 loop spans 13 amino acids. CDR3 DNA sequence: TGTGCCAGCAGCCAGCGACAGTGGGAGACCCAGTACTTC. This codes for CASSQRQWETQYF.

The table lists this clone with a count of one. J is TRBJ1-2 and V is TRBV18; D ambiguous. Germline CDR1 and CDR2: KGHSH and LQKENI. Trimming shortened V by 2 bases and J by 8 bases, and 9 bases separated the two germline ends. This CDR3 spans 12 amino acids. The CDR3 is CASSPFPRGYTF. CDR3 nucleotides: TGTGCCAGCTCACCATTCCCGAGGGGCTACACCTTC.

The chain couples TRBV7-3 to TRBJ2-5, with 10 nucleotides matching TRBD1. With V trimmed by 1 base and J by 1 base, 6 bases remained unmatched. Germline V gives CDR1 SGHTA, CDR2 FQGTGA. The CDR3 is 17 amino acids. CDR3 sequence: CASSLKPRTGGQETQYF. DNA of the CDR3: TGTGCCAGCAGCTTAAAACCTAGGACAGGGGGCCAAGAGACCCAGTACTTC.

Concerning this clone itself: Different DNA sequences within this sample yield the same CDR3. CDR3 residues: CASSELGRVTGELFF. The CDR3 DNA follows: TGTGCCAGCAGTGAGTTGGGCAGGGTCACCGGGGAGCTGTTTTTT. V gene TRBV6-1 combines with J gene TRBJ2-2; a weak D match, TRBD1 (5 bases). Trimming removed 3 bases from V and 4 bases from J, with 12 bases in between. CDR1 and CDR2 from the germline V gene are MNHNS and SASEGT. This CDR3 comprises 15 residues.

The V gene is TRBV2, the J gene TRBJ1-3, with D unresolved. The V end lost 6 bases, the J end lost 0 bases, and 12 bases lay between the germline ends. The CDR3 extends over 15 amino acids. Germline CDR1 SNHLY, CDR2 FYNNEI. CDR3 in DNA: TGTGCCAGCAGGGCGGACTTAACCTCTGGAAACACCATATATTTT. Its protein product is CASRADLTSGNTIYF.

The chain's CDR3 is CASRLTGVNTEAFF. For the CDR3, the DNA is TGTGCCAGCAGGTTGACAGGGGTTAACACTGAAGCTTTCTTT. The chain carries TRBV27 and TRBJ1-1, with 8 bases lining up with TRBD1. Per germline, CDR1 MNHEY and CDR2 SMNVEV (reference sequence). The CDR3 loop spans 14 amino acids. With 6 bases clipped from V and 2 bases from J, the junction kept 5 bases outside the gene matches.

V is TRBV7-2 and J is TRBJ2-5; 8 positions match TRBD2. The CDR3 length is 15 residues. Germline V gene sequence: CDR1 SGHTA, CDR2 FQGNSA. With V trimmed by 4 bases and J by 2 bases, 6 bases remained unmatched. The CDR3 nucleotides are TGTGCCAGCAGCTCATATAGCGGGGCTCAAGAGACCCAGTACTTC. This codes for CASSSYSGAQETQYF.

The V gene is TRBV27, the J gene TRBJ2-7; 10 bases fit TRBD1. The J call may be mistaken, given a closer DNA end match to TRBJ2-1. This CDR3 spans 15 amino acids. Per germline, CDR1 MNHEY and CDR2 SMNVEV (reference sequence). In DNA form, the CDR3 reads TGTGCCAGCAGCACTCCCGGGACAGGGGACTACGAGCAGTTCTTC. It specifies CASSTPGTGDYEQFF.

As regards this clone: The junction does not match germline at one end; this may be a read error. The chain recombines TRBV7-2 with TRBJ2-7, with D uncertain. CDR1 and CDR2 from the germline V gene are SGHTA and FQGNSA. The CDR3 is 12 residues long. The CDR3 loop is CASGLLSYEQYF. DNA for the CDR3: TGTGCCAGCGGCTTACTCTCCTACGAGCAGTACTTC.

This chain links TRBV6-5 with TRBJ1-4, with D perhaps TRBD1 (6 bases). The germline V and J ends were trimmed by 2 bases and 12 bases, with 16 bases remaining between them. This CDR3 contains 14 residues. CDR1 MNHEY and CDR2 SVGAGI come from the germline V gene. The CDR3 here is CASSYTSQGTELFF. CDR3 coding DNA: TGTGCCAGCAGTTACACCTCCCAGGGGACGGAACTGTTTTTT.

V and J are TRBV19 and TRBJ1-1; no clear D. Germline V gene sequence: CDR1 LNHDA, CDR2 SQIVND (reference sequence). The CDR3 loop spans 12 amino acids. V was shortened by 7 bases and J by 6 bases, with 12 bases between the two germline ends. The CDR3 DNA reads TGTGCCAGTATTAGGGCGGGAGCTGAAGCTTTCTTT. This gives the protein CASIRAGAEAFF.

The chain recombines TRBV30 with TRBJ2-6, with 9 positions matching TRBD1. The CDR3 sequence is 15 residues long. J lost 2 bases, V lost 6 bases, and 5 bases had no gene match. The V gene's germline CDR1 is GTSNPN and CDR2 SVGIG (reference sequence). This CDR3 is CACAGTGTGANVLTF. DNA for the CDR3: TGTGCCTGCGCCGGGACAGGGACTGGGGCCAACGTCCTGACTTTC.

V usage is TRBV6-5 and J usage is TRBJ2-5; D gene unclear. Near its end, the DNA agrees better with TRBJ2-7, so the J call may be wrong. Germline values: CDR1 MNHEY, CDR2 SVGAGI. The CDR3 is 14 residues long. The CDR3 loop is CASSPDPGAYEQYF. CDR3 in DNA: TGTGCCAGCAGTCCAGACCCTGGAGCCTACGAGCAGTACTTC.

The rearrangement uses TRBV4-1 and TRBJ2-7; D gene uncertain. In germline, CDR1 is MGHRA, CDR2 YSYEKL. The V end was cut by 2 bases, the J end by 3 bases, with 14 bases between. The CDR3 covers 15 residues. CDR3: CASSQPIRLHYEQYF. CDR3 nucleotide sequence: TGCGCCAGCAGCCAACCTATCCGCCTTCACTACGAGCAGTACTTC.

This chain uses TRBV9 with TRBJ2-5; 14 positions agree with TRBD2. The V segment lost 2 bases and the J segment 5 bases; nucleotides outside the gene matches: 8. This CDR3 contains 17 residues. Germline V lookup: CDR1 SGDLS, CDR2 YYNGEE. The CDR3 here is CASSVGSGLAGEETQYF. The DNA for the CDR3 is TGTGCCAGCAGCGTCGGATCGGGACTAGCGGGAGAGGAGACCCAGTACTTC.

The chain employs TRBV5-5 and TRBJ2-1; D remains ambiguous. The ends were cut back, 0 bases at V and 0 bases at J, with 7 bases in the middle. This CDR3 spans 15 amino acids. Germline CDR1 is SGHKS and CDR2 is YYEKEE (reference sequence). For the CDR3, the DNA is TGTGCCAGCAGCTTGGACGTGAGCTCCTACAATGAGCAGTTCTTC. The encoded protein is CASSLDVSSYNEQFF.

The V and J genes are TRBV28 and TRBJ1-1; D is unclear. The germline CDR1 and CDR2 sequences are MDHEN and SYDVKM. This CDR3 has 13 residues. V was clipped by 5 bases and J by 6 bases, with 13 bases between them. The CDR3 is CASSPHSNPEAFF. The CDR3 bases are TGTGCCAGCAGTCCCCATAGTAACCCTGAAGCTTTCTTT.

This chain links TRBV5-1 with TRBJ2-1; TRBD2 aligns across 11 bases. The CDR3 runs 15 residues. Germline lookup yields CDR1 SGHRS and CDR2 YFSETQ. Germline trimming cut 0 bases from V and 6 bases from J; bases unmatched to any gene: 2. This chain's CDR3 is CASSLVTSGINEQFF. CDR3 DNA sequence: TGCGCCAGCAGCTTGGTGACTAGCGGGATCAATGAGCAGTTCTTC.

The chain is built from TRBV5-1 and TRBJ2-2; 8 bases are shared with TRBD2. The V segment lost 2 bases and the J segment 4 bases; nucleotides outside the gene matches: 1. This CDR3 has 14 amino acids. The germline CDR1 and CDR2 sequences are SGHRS and YFSETQ. DNA of the CDR3: TGCGCCAGCAGCTTAGCGGGGGTCACCGGGGAGCTGTTTTTT. Its translation: CASSLAGVTGELFF.

J is TRBJ2-1 and V is TRBV6-5, with TRBD2 matching over 7 bases. This CDR3 has 16 amino acids. V gave up 0 bases and J gave up 4 bases; unmatched junction bases: 6. In germline, CDR1 is MNHEY, CDR2 SVGAGI. Here the CDR3 reads CASSYSSGVVYNEQFF. DNA for the CDR3: TGTGCCAGCAGTTACTCAAGCGGGGTGGTATACAATGAGCAGTTCTTC.

The CDR3 bases are TGCGCCAGCAGCCAAGGACAGGGGTGGACTGAAGCTTTCTTT. It encodes CASSQGQGWTEAFF. V usage is TRBV5-1 and J usage is TRBJ1-1; 9 bases align to TRBD1. Trimming at V came to 4 bases and at J to 5 bases, leaving 6 bases not matched to a gene. This CDR3 comprises 14 residues. CDR1 SGHRS and CDR2 YFSETQ come from the germline V gene.

This chain connects TRBV27 to TRBJ2-7; perhaps TRBD1 as D (6 bases). Per the germline V gene, CDR1 is MNHEY and CDR2 is SMNVEV (reference sequence). The V end was cut by 4 bases, the J end by 3 bases, with 22 bases between. The CDR3 runs to 17 residues. The CDR3 DNA reads TGTGCCAGCAGTTCCGGGACATGGACCGTCCCTCTCTACGAGCAGTACTTC. It translates to CASSSGTWTVPLYEQYF.

The V call is TRBV4-1, the J call TRBJ1-1; a weak D match, TRBD1 (5 bases). This CDR3 region has 14 residues. Germline V gene lookup returns CDR1 MGHRA and CDR2 YSYEKL. Trimming removed 6 bases from V and 4 bases from J, with 15 bases in between. In nucleotides, the CDR3 is TGCGCCAGCAGGAAACCGGGGGGGACCACTGAAGCTTTCTTT. It yields the protein CASRKPGGTTEAFF.

This chain uses TRBV2 with TRBJ2-4, with D possibly matching TRBD2 (5 bases). The V gene's germline CDR1 is SNHLY and CDR2 FYNNEI. The CDR3 is 16 residues long. Trimming removed 7 bases from V and 0 bases from J, with 16 bases in between. CDR3 protein: CASTVGGSLAKNIQYF. The CDR3 DNA sequence: TGTGCCAGCACGGTCGGAGGCTCCCTAGCCAAAAACATTCAGTACTTC. Full variable domain (missing parts from reference TRBV2 and TRBJ2-4): EPEVTQTPSHQVTQMGQEVILRCVPISNHLYFYWYRQILGQKVEFLVSFYNNEISEKSEIFDDQFSVERPDGSNFTLKIRSTKLEDSAMYFCASTVGGSLAKNIQYFGAGTRLSVL.